This TCR beta chain was captured in a study of blood T cell repertoires in COVID-19. Study information: Samples representing acute and convalescent COVID-19 were sourced from the United States, Italy and Spain. T cells, B-cell-depleted T cells, or PBMCs provided the cDNA or gDNA that served as material.

The method was immunoSEQ multiplex PCR; TCRdb's version includes in-frame clones alone and lacks a portion of them. The sample includes roughly 220,000 clones, about 87% of them seen just once. All enrollees were roughly 18 to 95 years old and from 24 US areas. Cohort assignment relied on participant-reported clinical history. The CDR3 spans 13 residues. CDR1 is SGHTA and CDR2 is FQGNSA in the germline V gene. The V end lost 3 bases, the J end lost 3 bases, and 6 bases lay between the germline ends. The receptor was isolated from a woman aged 30 to 39 who had recovered from COVID-19. Source material: PBMCs or T cells enriched from blood (not recorded which). The chain carries TRBV7-2 and TRBJ1-5; D gene uncertain. The CDR3 here is CASSFSSNQPQHF. DNA for the CDR3: TGTGCCAGCAGCTTCTCCTCCAATCAGCCCCAGCATTTT.